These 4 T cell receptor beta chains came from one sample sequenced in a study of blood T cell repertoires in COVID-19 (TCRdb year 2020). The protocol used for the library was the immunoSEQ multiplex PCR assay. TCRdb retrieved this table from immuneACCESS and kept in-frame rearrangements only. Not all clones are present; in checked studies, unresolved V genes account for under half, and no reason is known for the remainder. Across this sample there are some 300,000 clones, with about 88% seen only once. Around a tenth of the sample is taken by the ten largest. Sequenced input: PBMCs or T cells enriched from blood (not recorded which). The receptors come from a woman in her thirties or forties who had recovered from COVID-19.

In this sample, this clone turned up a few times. CDR3 residues: CSVEVGRGNTEAFF. In nucleotides, the CDR3 is TGCAGCGTTGAAGTAGGCAGGGGGAACACTGAAGCTTTCTTT. This sequence joins TRBV29-1 and TRBJ1-1; D perhaps matches TRBD1 (6 bases). The germline CDR1 and CDR2 sequences are SQVTM and ANQGSEA. The CDR3 spans 14 residues. The ends were cut back, 1 base at V and 1 base at J, with 10 bases in the middle.

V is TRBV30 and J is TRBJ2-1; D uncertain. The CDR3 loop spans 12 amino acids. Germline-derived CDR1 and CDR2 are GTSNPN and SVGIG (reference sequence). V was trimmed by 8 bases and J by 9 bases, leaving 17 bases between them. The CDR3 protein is CAVWLSSGEQFF. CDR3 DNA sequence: TGTGCCGTATGGCTAAGTTCGGGTGAGCAGTTCTTC. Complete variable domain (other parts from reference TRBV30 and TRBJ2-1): SQTIHQWPATLVQPVGSPLSLECTVEGTSNPNLYWYRQAAGRGLQLLFYSVGIGQISSEVPQNLSASRPQDRQFILSSKKLLLSDSGFYLCAVWLSSGEQFFGPGTRLTVL.

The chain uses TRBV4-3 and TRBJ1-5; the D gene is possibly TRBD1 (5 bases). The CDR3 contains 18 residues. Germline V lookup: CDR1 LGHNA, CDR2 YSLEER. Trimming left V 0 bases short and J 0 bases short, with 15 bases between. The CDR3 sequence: CASSQDRGTGVSNQPQHF. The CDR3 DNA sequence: TGCGCCAGCAGCCAAGATCGTGGAACAGGTGTTAGCAATCAGCCCCAGCATTTT.

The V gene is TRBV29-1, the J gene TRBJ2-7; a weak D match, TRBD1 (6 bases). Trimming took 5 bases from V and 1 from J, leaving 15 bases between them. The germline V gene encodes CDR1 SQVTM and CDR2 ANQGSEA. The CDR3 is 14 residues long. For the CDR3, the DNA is TGCAGCGTTCAGGACACGAGGGGGTCCTACGAGCAGTACTTC. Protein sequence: CSVQDTRGSYEQYF.